This T cell receptor beta chain appears in the sequencing data of a study of beta chain features in type 1 diabetes. The CDR3 loop spans 18 amino acids. Trimming pared 3 bases from V and 1 base from J, leaving 18 bases between. Regarding the study as a whole: TCRB CDR3 length was moderately but significantly reduced in all four CD4+ subsets of Type 1 diabetes patients.

Sorting with CD45RO/CCR7/CD25/CD127/CD95/CD27 yielded naive, central memory, regulatory and stem-like memory CD4+ cells. The isolated RNA, all of it, was reverse transcribed, so expressed TCRB transcripts were what got sequenced. Profiled with immunoSEQ multiplex PCR; TCRdb holds only in-frame clones, not every one. Among hundreds of thousands of clones, around 15% were seen once, and the ten largest hold around 0.04%. Note on this clone: Antigen specificity is unknown.

Sequenced: naive CD4+ T cells from blood. The TCR sequence derives from a man younger than 35 with type 1 diabetes. V usage is TRBV23-1 and J usage is TRBJ2-2; the D call may be TRBD1 or TRBD2 (5 bases each). TRBV23-1 is placed among ORFs of uncertain function. CDR3 DNA sequence: TGCGCCAGCAGTCACTATCACGAGGGGCGAAGGAACACCGGGGAGCTGTTTTTT. Translating gives CASSHYHEGRRNTGELFF.